A single sample gave rise to the 10 T cell receptor beta chains below, sequenced in a study of blood T cells in healthy people across ages. With a J-beta primer mix and a sample-barcoded 5' primer, a second PCR ran roughly 7 to 11 cycles. TCRdb processed the 5' RACE reads anew with MiXCR; each CDR3 protein has one entry. Of 600,000 to 800,000 distinct CDR3 sequences listed, roughly 21% are singletons. The sample consisted of blood. Receptors originate from a man between 65 and 79 years old in good health.

The rearrangement joins TRBV2 to TRBJ2-2; a weak D match, TRBD1 (5 bases). The CDR3 consists of 17 residues. Trimming pared 4 bases from V and 0 bases from J, leaving 15 bases between. The germline gives CDR1 SNHLY, CDR2 FYNNEI. CDR3 sequence reads: CASSAAGAAANTGELFF. The CDR3 nucleotides read TGTGCCAGCAGTGCCGCTGGGGCAGCCGCGAACACCGGGGAGCTGTTTTTT.

A few counts support this clonotype. The chain combines TRBV28 with TRBJ2-7, with TRBD1 matching 9 bases. Germline CDR1 reads MDHEN; CDR2 reads SYDVKM. The V gene end was trimmed by 5 bases and the J gene end by 2 bases; junction bases not matched to a gene: 7. The length of the CDR3 is 15 residues. The CDR3 loop is CASSKGQGLTYEQYF. The CDR3 DNA sequence: TGTGCCAGCAGTAAAGGACAGGGGTTGACCTACGAGCAGTACTTC.

The chain carries TRBV5-8 and TRBJ1-1; D gene unclear. Trimming shortened V by 0 bases and J by 0 bases, and 9 bases separated the two germline ends. From germline, CDR1 is SGHTS and CDR2 YDEGEE. The CDR3 loop spans 15 amino acids. DNA for the CDR3: TGTGCCAGCAGCTTGGGGATTACGGTGAACACTGAAGCTTTCTTT. Translating it yields CASSLGITVNTEAFF.

This clonotype was detected only a few times. CDR3 nucleotide sequence: TGTGCCAGCAGTGTAGAAAATGAGCAGTTCTTC. Translation gives CASSVENEQFF. The V gene is TRBV2, the J gene TRBJ2-5, with D unclear. The DNA end is more similar to TRBJ2-1, so the J call may be wrong. The CDR3 consists of 11 residues. CDR1 is SNHLY, CDR2 FYNNEI, per germline.

As for this clonotype: A read error may account for a junction end that differs from germline. The chain uses TRBV20-1 and TRBJ1-1; 10 bases are shared with TRBD1. Germline V gene sequence: CDR1 DFQATT, CDR2 SNEGSKA (reference sequence). The CDR3 contains 11 residues. The DNA for the CDR3 is TGCAGTGCAAACGGACAGGGGGGAGCTTTTTTT. It specifies CSANGQGGAFF.

The table lists this clonotype with a count of one. The chain is built from TRBV5-1 and TRBJ2-2; D could derive from TRBD1 or TRBD2 (7 bases each). Germline V gene data show CDR1 as SGHRS and CDR2 as YFSETQ. Trimming took off 3 bases at V and 4 bases at J, with 19 bases between the two ends. The CDR3 is made up of 17 amino acids. The CDR3 bases are TGCGCCAGCAGCTGGGGAGGGGGGACAGAAGGCACCGGGGAGCTGTTTTTT. Translating gives CASSWGGGTEGTGELFF.

This clonotype showed up just once. V gene TRBV9 combines with J gene TRBJ2-1; TRBD2 aligns across 9 bases. Germline-derived CDR1 and CDR2 are SGDLS and YYNGEE. This CDR3 spans 18 amino acids. V lost 3 bases to trimming and J lost 1 base; unmatched junction nucleotides: 11. In DNA form, the CDR3 reads TGTGCCAGCAGCGCCTCGGGGGCGGGAGGGAGGTCCTACAATGAGCAGTTCTTC. It is translated as CASSASGAGGRSYNEQFF.

The V call is TRBV4-1, the J call TRBJ1-3; unclear D gene. This CDR3 is built from 15 residues. Germline CDR1 is MGHRA and CDR2 is YSYEKL. V lost 5 bases and J lost 1, with 12 bases in between. Written as DNA, the CDR3 is TGCGCCAGCAGCGCTACGACGAGGTCTGGAAACACCATATATTTT. As protein: CASSATTRSGNTIYF.

Only a few counts were recorded for this clonotype. The chain recombines TRBV5-5 with TRBJ1-2; D gene uncertain. Germline loops: CDR1 SGHKS, CDR2 YYEKEE (reference sequence). V was trimmed by 0 bases and J by 2 bases, leaving 11 bases between them. The CDR3 loop spans 15 amino acids. The CDR3 DNA reads TGTGCCAGCAGCTTGGGAGGAGCGGGAAACTATGGCTACACCTTC. Amino acids: CASSLGGAGNYGYTF.

The chain employs TRBV6-6 and TRBJ1-2; 7 nucleotides match TRBD1. Looked up from germline, CDR1 is MNHNY and CDR2 is SVGAGI (reference sequence). CDR3 length equals 16 residues. J was trimmed by 0 bases and V by 5 bases; bases with no gene match: 9. The CDR3 DNA sequence: TGTGCCAGCAGTGGACAACAGGGGTTGTCTAACTATGGCTACACCTTC. This encodes CASSGQQGLSNYGYTF.